This TCR beta chain was observed in a study of cytomegalovirus exposure and HLA in healthy donors (dated by TCRdb to 2015 to 2018). Regarding the complete study: The 550 to 750 repertoires of the first cohort and the 120 validation repertoires were produced on the same platform, according to a later analysis. The study aimed to test whether signatures of past pathogen exposure could be identified by cataloging public T cell receptors. To predict cytomegalovirus infection status, the study brought together high-throughput TCR immunosequencing, statistical association of individual TCRs with disease status, and machine learning. Besides the first cohort of 666 subjects, a separate validation cohort made up of roughly 120 different subjects was used. Summary of the overall study and its limitations: In vitro tests confirmed that a few of the cytomegalovirus-associated TCR beta chains recognize cytomegalovirus antigens. A later analysis lacked HLA typing for the validation cohort, so it scored co-occurrence in that cohort across all 110 or so repertoires. The classifier was reported to diagnose cytomegalovirus status with high specificity and sensitivity in both the original cohort and the validation cohort. It was suggested by the authors that the approach could potentially be generalized to other disease states and immunological phenotypes. In a later analysis, TCRs clustered in the first cohort were found to also tend to co-occur in the roughly 120 validation repertoires, with 90% to 95% of cluster scores above 0. Across donors, most TCR sequences were observed very rarely, whereas some public TCRs were present in many individuals. The study gave a list of about 150 TCR beta chains associated with cytomegalovirus.

CDR1 and CDR2 were assigned from the germline V gene as SGHTA and FQGNSA. V and J are truncated by 1 base and 2 bases respectively, leaving an intervening sequence of 12 bases. Its CDR3 holds 15 amino acids, cysteine through phenylalanine. Of all the DNA, just the CDR3 is kept, 45 bases in frame from base 1. On this clone: This receptor's antigen is unknown. One base away there is no much larger clone; base qualities are not given.

The library was produced with the immunoSEQ multiplex PCR assay. The original methods were these. To diagnose cytomegalovirus status from the catalog of TCR beta chain sequences, a statistical classification framework was built. Held by TCRdb, this immuneACCESS table contains in-frame sequences only and omits some clones. Under half of the omission traces to an unresolved V gene where checked; the cause of the rest is unknown. V and J calls and clone size are copied from that table; D and trimming were computed from the DNA. This sample gives about 130,000 clones in total; around nine tenths of them show up just once. 3% to 3.5% of the sample is in the top ten clones. The donors were included in the validation cohort of 100 to 150 subjects, a group kept apart from the approximately 690-subject first cohort.

The sequence was obtained from a man under 40 in good health and CMV-seronegative. The sequencing input was PBMCs. The chain is made from TRBV7-2 and TRBJ2-7; matching of 5 bases hints at TRBD1 as the D gene. The bases are TGTGCCAGCAGCTTAGAAGTCAGGGAAACCTACGAGCAGTACTTC. It specifies CASSLEVRETYEQYF.